The 10 T cell receptor beta chains below were found in one sample sequenced in a study of CD8 T cells in Susac syndrome. The RNA, roughly 0.45 to 1 ug, was put through reverse transcription using random hexamers. Using its own MiXCR run on the immunoSEQ multiplex PCR reads, TCRdb lists one record per CDR3 protein. The table shows approximately 190,000 distinct CDR3 sequences, with around 93% occurring only once. The specimen sequenced was CD4+ T cells from PBMCs. Source of these receptors: a human donor in good health.

In its sample, this clonotype was seen a few times. The chain links TRBV9 to TRBJ2-2, with 7 bases identical to TRBD1. The CDR3 loop spans 15 amino acids. Germline CDR1 and CDR2: SGDLS and YYNGEE. V lost 2 bases to trimming and J lost 0 bases; unmatched junction nucleotides: 1. The CDR3 DNA reads as TGTGCCAGCAGCGTCCAGGGGGCGAACACCGGGGAGCTGTTTTTT. It translates to CASSVQGANTGELFF.

This chain joins TRBV28 and TRBJ2-1; 7 bases are shared with TRBD1. In germline, CDR1 is MDHEN, CDR2 SYDVKM. The CDR3 runs 15 residues. Trimming removed 6 bases from V and 2 bases from J; junction bases left unmatched: 7. CDR3 coding DNA: TGTGCCAGCAGAGTGACAGGGATCCCCTACAATGAGCAGTTCTTC. Residues: CASRVTGIPYNEQFF.

The chain has TRBV11-2 and TRBJ1-2, with D perhaps TRBD1 (5 bases). V shed 3 bases and J shed 4 bases, with 9 bases lying between them. Per germline, CDR1 SGHAT and CDR2 FQNNGV. The CDR3 has 13 amino acids. The CDR3 DNA is TGTGCCAGCAGCTTGAAGGGGACCTATGGCTACACCTTC. Translation gives CASSLKGTYGYTF.

V gene TRBV12-3 or TRBV12-4 combines with J gene TRBJ1-5; 10 nucleotides align to TRBD1. V gave up 6 bases and J gave up 6 bases; unmatched junction bases: 5. This CDR3 region has 14 residues. CDR3 region: CASRTTGGGQPQHF. DNA for the CDR3: TGTGCCAGCAGAACGACAGGGGGCGGTCAGCCCCAGCATTTT.

The chain has TRBV7-9 and TRBJ2-3; no clear D gene. The length of the CDR3 is 15 residues. Trimming took 5 bases from V and 0 from J, leaving 12 bases between them. CDR1 is SEHNR, CDR2 FQNEAQ, per germline (reference sequence). CDR3 amino acids: CASSLQSSSTDTQYF. In nucleotides, the CDR3 is TGTGCCAGCAGCCTACAGTCGTCTAGCACAGATACGCAGTATTTT.

The rearrangement uses TRBV6-2 or TRBV6-3 and TRBJ1-5; tentatively, D is TRBD1 (6 bases). Per the germline V gene, CDR1 is MNHEY and CDR2 is SVGEGT. The CDR3 spans 15 residues. V lost 4 bases, J lost 2 bases, and 12 bases lay in between. The DNA of the CDR3 is TGTGCCAGCAGTTCATCAGGGGTTGGCAATCAGCCCCAGCATTTT. This gives the protein CASSSSGVGNQPQHF.

The chain recombines TRBV10-3 with TRBJ2-1; tentatively, D is TRBD1 (6 bases). V shed 7 bases and J shed 1 base, with 8 bases lying between them. The germline V gene has CDR1 ENHRY and CDR2 SYGVKD. This CDR3 has 13 residues. CDR3 residues: CAINRGSYNEQFF. The CDR3 DNA reads TGTGCCATCAATAGGGGGTCCTACAATGAGCAGTTCTTC.

V usage is TRBV20-1 and J usage is TRBJ2-5; D call uncertain. V lost 0 bases, J lost 7 bases, and 9 bases lay in between. CDR3 size: 12 residues. Germline V gene data show CDR1 as DFQATT and CDR2 as SNEGSKA (reference sequence). The CDR3 DNA follows: TGCAGTGCTAGAGACGGACGGGTGACCCAGTACTTC. It encodes CSARDGRVTQYF.

The J gene is TRBJ2-6, the V gene TRBV9; 10 bases match TRBD1. With 0 bases clipped from V and 0 bases from J, the junction kept 9 bases outside the gene matches. This CDR3 spans 20 amino acids. Germline V lookup: CDR1 SGDLS, CDR2 YYNGEE. CDR3: CASSVDPGTGVVSGANVLTF. The DNA for the CDR3 is TGTGCCAGCAGCGTAGACCCCGGGACAGGGGTCGTCTCTGGGGCCAACGTCCTGACTTTC.

The chain employs TRBV6-6 and TRBJ2-7; TRBD1 might be the D (5 bases). The CDR3 has 11 amino acids. Germline V gene data show CDR1 as MNHNY and CDR2 as SVGAGI (reference sequence). V was cut by 10 bases and J by 1 base, with 8 bases left in between. In DNA form, the CDR3 reads TGTGCCACCACAGGTTCCTACGAGCAGTACTTC. Translation: CATTGSYEQYF.